These 20 T cell receptor beta chains share one sample of origin, sequenced in a study of response to subunit inactivated influenza vaccine. TCRdb redid the calling of the RT-PCR reads with MiXCR, one entry per CDR3 protein. The table has around 490,000 distinct CDR3 sequences, approximately 7.1% seen once. This specimen consisted of PBMCs from blood, obtained roughly 24 months after vaccination. These receptors were obtained from a man aged 45-69 years who received an inactivated influenza vaccine.

In this sample, this clonotype turned up a few times. The chain couples TRBV2 to TRBJ2-3, with 9 bases aligning to TRBD2. Germline V lookup: CDR1 SNHLY, CDR2 FYNNEI. V shed 8 bases and J 2 bases; nucleotides not matched to a gene: 5. The CDR3 totals 14 residues. Here the CDR3 reads CASETSGVTDTQYF. In DNA form, the CDR3 reads TGTGCCAGCGAGACTAGCGGAGTCACAGATACGCAGTATTTT.

The chain recombines TRBV7-6 with TRBJ1-6, with 11 bases lining up with TRBD1. The CDR3 has 16 amino acids. Trimming at V came to 5 bases and at J to 6 bases, leaving 6 bases not matched to a gene. The germline gives CDR1 SGHVS, CDR2 FNYEAQ. The CDR3 nucleotides read TGTGCCAGCAGCCGAGGACAGGGGGCGGGTAATTCACCCCTCCACTTT. Amino acid sequence: CASSRGQGAGNSPLHF.

This clonotype occurred a few times. The chain joins TRBV20-1 to TRBJ2-2; 12 bases agree with TRBD2. Germline V gene sequence: CDR1 DFQATT, CDR2 SNEGSKA (reference sequence). This CDR3 is built from 14 residues. V dropped 3 bases and J dropped 5; count of bases not matched to a gene: 1. The CDR3 region has the DNA TGCAGTGCTAGTGGACTAGCGGGGACCGGGGAGCTGTTTTTT. Translating gives CSASGLAGTGELFF.

The J gene is TRBJ2-1, the V gene TRBV7-2; D gene ambiguous. CDR3 length equals 13 residues. The germline V and J ends were trimmed by 2 bases and 7 bases, with 9 bases remaining between them. Germline V gene data show CDR1 as SGHTA and CDR2 as FQGNSA. CDR3 region: CASSLLRINEQFF. As DNA, the CDR3 is TGTGCCAGCAGCTTATTACGCATTAATGAGCAGTTCTTC. The complete variable domain, with remaining parts taken from reference TRBV7-2 and TRBJ2-1, reads GAGVSQSPSNKVTEKGKDVELRCDPISGHTALYWYRQSLGQGLEFLIYFQGNSAPDKSGLPSDRFSAERTGGSVSTLTIQRTQQEDSAVYLCASSLLRINEQFFGPGTRLTVL.

DNA of the CDR3: TGCAGTGCTAGAAAGACAGGGGGCTTAGAAAAACTGTTTTTT. It yields the protein CSARKTGGLEKLFF. The V gene is TRBV20-1, the J gene TRBJ1-4; 10 nucleotides align to TRBD1. This CDR3 has 14 amino acids. J gave up 8 bases and V 2 bases, and 5 bases lay outside the gene matches. Germline-derived CDR1 and CDR2 are DFQATT and SNEGSKA (reference sequence).

This sequence joins TRBV4-3 and TRBJ1-6; D is uncertain. The V end lost 0 bases, the J end lost 10 bases, and 10 bases lay between the germline ends. CDR3 size: 14 residues. Germline loops: CDR1 LGHNA, CDR2 YSLEER. The CDR3 loop reads CASSQDNADSPLHF. The CDR3 DNA reads as TGCGCCAGCAGCCAAGATAATGCCGACTCACCCCTCCACTTT.

This clonotype was detected ten times or more. V usage is TRBV18 and J usage is TRBJ1-1, with a tentative D call TRBD1 (5 bases). Between the trimmed V and J ends, which lost 3 bases and 11 bases, there was a span of 34 bases. The CDR3 runs to 19 residues. Germline V gene lookup returns CDR1 KGHSH and CDR2 LQKENI. The CDR3 bases are TGTGCCAGCTCACCGACCTCCATGGGGGGAATCAGCGCGACTAGCTGGGCTTTCTTT. It codes for CASSPTSMGGISATSWAFF.

This clonotype was found many times. The chain employs TRBV7-2 and TRBJ1-3; TRBD1 matches at 8 bases. The CDR3 is made up of 15 amino acids. From germline, CDR1 is SGHTA and CDR2 FQGNSA. V trimming: 3 bases; J trimming: 2 bases; junction bases outside the gene matches: 3. CDR3: CASSFGTGPGNTIYF. In nucleotides, the CDR3 is TGTGCCAGCAGCTTTGGGACAGGCCCTGGAAACACCATATATTTT.

This clonotype has just a few counts. The chain is built from TRBV9 and TRBJ2-5; 8 bases fit TRBD2. The CDR3 length is 15 residues. In germline, CDR1 is SGDLS, CDR2 YYNGEE. The junction had 2 bases not matched to a gene; V was cut back by 0 bases and J by 1 base. The CDR3 loop is CASSVAGGRQETQYF. The CDR3 nucleotides are TGTGCCAGCAGCGTAGCGGGGGGGCGCCAAGAGACCCAGTACTTC.

This clonotype was counted ten times or more. The chain joins TRBV20-1 to TRBJ1-5; D unclear. The V end was cut by 0 bases, the J end by 3 bases, with 3 bases between. The CDR3 is 12 amino acids. Germline V gives CDR1 DFQATT, CDR2 SNEGSKA (reference sequence). DNA of the CDR3: TGCAGTGCTAGAGACCCCAATCAGCCCCAGCATTTT. Translating it yields CSARDPNQPQHF.

The sample holds a few counts of this clonotype. This chain links TRBV5-1 with TRBJ2-5; 7 bases map to TRBD1. Unmatched junction bases numbered 5, after V lost 0 bases and J lost 3 bases. Germline lookup yields CDR1 SGHRS and CDR2 YFSETQ. This CDR3 comprises 15 residues. CDR3 region: CASSLEVGTEETQYF. CDR3 DNA sequence: TGCGCCAGCAGCTTGGAGGTCGGGACAGAAGAGACCCAGTACTTC.

The chain recombines TRBV5-5 with TRBJ2-1; TRBD2 matches 8 bases. The germline gives CDR1 SGHKS, CDR2 YYEKEE (reference sequence). The CDR3 runs to 18 residues. V was clipped by 1 base and J by 0 bases; unmatched bases: 9. The CDR3, as DNA: TGTGCCAGCAGCTTGAGATGGGGGAGCGGGAGCTCCTACAATGAGCAGTTCTTC. Translating gives CASSLRWGSGSSYNEQFF.

Only a few counts were recorded for this clonotype. The rearrangement uses TRBV11-3 and TRBJ2-3; D perhaps matches TRBD1 (6 bases). The ends were cut back, 5 bases at V and 3 bases at J, with 9 bases in the middle. The CDR3 length is 13 residues. Germline loops: CDR1 SGHNT, CDR2 YENEEA. In DNA form, the CDR3 reads TGTGCCAGCAGCAAAGGACAGACAGATACGCAGTATTTT. Encoded protein: CASSKGQTDTQYF.

This clonotype was observed at least ten times. The V call is TRBV20-1, the J call TRBJ2-1; 8 nucleotides match TRBD2. CDR1 is DFQATT, CDR2 SNEGSKA, per germline (reference sequence). Trimming cost V 1 base and J 6 bases; bases outside gene matches: 5. The CDR3 sequence is 14 residues long. CDR3 amino acids: CSARALAGINEQFF. CDR3 in DNA: TGCAGTGCTAGAGCTCTAGCGGGCATCAATGAGCAGTTCTTC.

This clonotype was seen repeatedly, ten times or more. The chain combines TRBV12-3 or TRBV12-4 with TRBJ2-2; no clear D gene. The V end lost 7 bases, the J end lost 3 bases, and 9 bases lay between the germline ends. The CDR3 contains 13 residues. CDR3 amino acids: CASTVGYTGELFF. The CDR3 DNA reads TGTGCCAGCACCGTAGGGTACACCGGGGAGCTGTTTTTT.

This chain uses TRBV12-3 or TRBV12-4 with TRBJ2-7; weak D call: TRBD2 (6 bases). V lost 7 bases to trimming and J lost 1 base, with 17 bases between them. The CDR3 covers 15 residues. The CDR3 is CASNLGGGQSYEQYF. For the CDR3, the DNA is TGTGCCAGCAACTTGGGAGGAGGTCAGTCCTACGAGCAGTACTTC.

This clonotype was seen a handful of times. The chain employs TRBV10-1 and TRBJ2-7, with 8 bases fitting TRBD1. The CDR3 has 14 amino acids. Germline loops: CDR1 WNHNN, CDR2 SYGVQD (reference sequence). With 5 bases clipped from V and 2 bases from J, the junction kept 5 bases outside the gene matches. The CDR3 loop reads CASSWTGSTYEQYF. CDR3 bases: TGCGCCAGCAGTTGGACAGGGAGCACCTACGAGCAGTACTTC.

The chain carries TRBV30 and TRBJ2-7; D unresolved. Germline V gene lookup returns CDR1 GTSNPN and CDR2 SVGIG (reference sequence). V lost 4 bases and J 11 bases, leaving 21 bases between the germline ends. The CDR3 sequence is 13 residues long. The CDR3 coding sequence is TGTGCCTGGACCCCCGTGGATGGGATGAGGAAGTACTTC. Residues: CAWTPVDGMRKYF.

This clonotype turned up a few times. The V gene is TRBV29-1, the J gene TRBJ2-1; either TRBD1 or TRBD2 may fit D (5 bases each). CDR3 length: 12 residues. Germline CDR1 and CDR2: SQVTM and ANQGSEA. Trimming took 2 bases from V and 9 from J, leaving 11 bases between them. CDR3 nucleotide sequence: TGCAGCGTTGAACCCGGGACCCTTGAGCAGTTCTTC. Encoded protein: CSVEPGTLEQFF.

The V gene is TRBV7-9, the J gene TRBJ1-6; D is ambiguous. This CDR3 comprises 12 residues. Germline-derived CDR1 and CDR2 are SEHNR and FQNEAQ (reference sequence). V was cut by 5 bases and J by 9 bases, with 8 bases left in between. DNA for the CDR3: TGTGCCAGCAGCAAAGGGTTTTCACCCCTCCACTTT. This encodes CASSKGFSPLHF.